What follows are 17 T cell receptor beta chains derived from one specimen sequenced in a study of blood T cell repertoires in COVID-19. Data came from immunoSEQ multiplex PCR; TCRdb stores just in-frame clones and leaves some out. The sample holds approximately 82,000 clones, 80% to 90% seen once. The sequenced sample consisted of peripheral blood. The source is a human donor in a cohort sampled during active COVID-19.

The rearrangement links TRBV27 to TRBJ1-6; perhaps TRBD1 as D (5 bases). This CDR3 is built from 17 residues. Trimming left V 3 bases short and J 0 bases short, with 12 bases between. Germline assignment: CDR1 MNHEY and CDR2 SMNVEV (reference sequence). The chain's CDR3 is CASSFRQRDSYNSPLHF. CDR3 DNA: TGTGCCAGCAGTTTTAGACAGCGAGACTCCTATAATTCACCCCTCCACTTT.

In this sample, this clone turned up a few times. This rearrangement joins TRBV15 to TRBJ2-5; 8 nucleotides match TRBD1. J was trimmed by 2 bases and V by 0 bases; bases with no gene match: 11. Germline assignment: CDR1 LNHNV and CDR2 YYDKDF (reference sequence). CDR3 length: 18 amino acids. The chain's CDR3 is CATSRDRYRGTLQETQYF. In DNA form, the CDR3 reads TGTGCCACCAGCAGAGATAGGTACAGGGGGACCCTTCAAGAGACCCAGTACTTC.

This chain connects TRBV7-2 to TRBJ2-5; TRBD2 is a possible D gene (7 bases). The CDR3 length is 15 residues. V lost 3 bases, J lost 4 bases, and 15 bases lay in between. The germline CDR1 and CDR2 sequences are SGHTA and FQGNSA. In DNA form, the CDR3 reads TGTGCCAGCAGCTTCCGGGCGGGGGCTGCAGAGACCCAGTACTTC. Its translation is CASSFRAGAAETQYF.

This chain uses TRBV16 with TRBJ1-6, with a possible D match to TRBD1 (5 bases). V lost 2 bases and J 11 bases, leaving 13 bases between the germline ends. Germline V gene data show CDR1 as KGHSY and CDR2 as FQNENV. The CDR3 length is 14 residues. The CDR3 protein is CASSQDGGKTPLHF. In DNA form, the CDR3 reads TGTGCCAGCAGCCAAGATGGGGGGAAGACACCCCTCCACTTT.

The J gene is TRBJ2-2, the V gene TRBV15, with 7 bases identical to TRBD1. V lost 4 bases to trimming and J lost 6 bases; unmatched junction nucleotides: 11. This CDR3 is built from 16 residues. From germline, CDR1 is LNHNV and CDR2 YYDKDF (reference sequence). CDR3 sequence: CATSIGQVQRAGELFF. CDR3 nucleotides: TGTGCCACCAGCATCGGACAGGTTCAGCGAGCCGGGGAGCTGTTTTTT.

In this sample, this clone turned up once. The CDR3 reads CASRFAAGPSQETQYF. The DNA of the CDR3 is TGCGCCAGCAGATTTGCCGCAGGGCCTTCCCAAGAGACCCAGTACTTC. The chain employs TRBV5-1 and TRBJ2-5; maybe TRBD1 (5 bases). CDR3 size: 16 residues. CDR1 and CDR2 (germline): SGHRS, YFSETQ. V shed 5 bases and J shed 1 base, with 18 bases lying between them. The full variable domain, in which reference TRBV5-1 and TRBJ2-5 provide the parts outside the CDR3, is KAGVTQTPRYLIKTRGQQVTLSCSPISGHRSVSWYQQTPGQGLQFLFEYFSETQRNKGNFPGRFSGRQFSNSRSEMNVSTLELGDSALYLCASRFAAGPSQETQYFGPGTRLLVL.

V is TRBV10-3 and J is TRBJ1-6, with a possible D match to TRBD1 (5 bases). The CDR3 covers 14 residues. The germline V and J ends were trimmed by 7 bases and 9 bases, with 16 bases remaining between them. Per germline, CDR1 ENHRY and CDR2 SYGVKD. CDR3 loop: CAINTGSRGSPLHF. The CDR3 coding sequence is TGTGCCATCAATACCGGGTCTAGGGGTTCACCCCTCCACTTT.

This clone was seen a few times. The rearrangement uses TRBV5-1 and TRBJ2-7; the match to TRBD2 covers 10 bases. Looked up from germline, CDR1 is SGHRS and CDR2 is YFSETQ. Trimming cost V 1 base and J 5 bases; bases outside gene matches: 15. The CDR3 contains 18 residues. The chain's CDR3 is CASSLYSGRTSGRHEQYF. CDR3 in DNA: TGCGCCAGCAGCTTGTATTCGGGTAGGACTAGCGGAAGACACGAGCAGTACTTC.

V is TRBV10-3 and J is TRBJ1-1; D not resolved. CDR1 and CDR2 (germline): ENHRY, SYGVKD. Trimming shortened V by 3 bases and J by 4 bases, and 15 bases separated the two germline ends. CDR3 length: 15 amino acids. The CDR3 sequence: CAISDPVNRGTEAFF. CDR3 nucleotides: TGTGCCATCAGTGACCCTGTTAACCGGGGCACTGAAGCTTTCTTT.

This rearrangement joins TRBV5-4 to TRBJ1-2; possible D gene TRBD1, 6 bases. CDR1 and CDR2 (germline): SGHNT, YYREEE (reference sequence). V was clipped by 5 bases and J by 1 base, with 18 bases between them. The CDR3 runs to 16 residues. The CDR3 sequence is CASRSERTEHNYGYTF. The CDR3 nucleotides are TGTGCCAGCAGATCAGAGAGGACAGAGCATAACTATGGCTACACCTTC.

The rearrangement uses TRBV2 and TRBJ2-4, with a tentative D call TRBD1 (6 bases). Germline lookup yields CDR1 SNHLY and CDR2 FYNNEI. V was cut by 4 bases and J by 6 bases, with 10 bases left in between. The CDR3 has 13 amino acids. CDR3 amino acids: CASSVGAGNIQYF. DNA for the CDR3: TGTGCCAGCAGTGTGGGGGCTGGAAACATTCAGTACTTC.

The gene calls are TRBV6-5 and TRBJ1-2, with 7 bases lining up with TRBD1. J gave up 5 bases and V 7 bases, and 10 bases lay outside the gene matches. The germline gives CDR1 MNHEY, CDR2 SVGAGI. The CDR3 loop spans 14 amino acids. Written as DNA, the CDR3 is TGTGCCAGCATTGCGGGACAGATAGTATATGGCTACACCTTC. This encodes CASIAGQIVYGYTF.

The V gene is TRBV24-1, the J gene TRBJ2-3, with D possibly being TRBD2 (6 bases). The germline gives CDR1 KGHDR, CDR2 SFDVKD. The CDR3 has 14 amino acids. Trimming left V 4 bases short and J 5 bases short, with 12 bases between. CDR3 sequence reads: CATSDPRTIDTQYF. The DNA of the CDR3 is TGTGCCACCAGTGACCCTCGGACTATAGATACGCAGTATTTT.

The chain is built from TRBV7-2 and TRBJ1-1; D not resolved. CDR1 SGHTA and CDR2 FQGNSA come from the germline V gene. This CDR3 has 13 residues. Trimming left V 1 base short and J 3 bases short, with 6 bases between. The CDR3 nucleotides are TGTGCCAGCAGCTTAGAGAGTTACACTGAAGCTTTCTTT. This translates into CASSLESYTEAFF.

This chain uses TRBV5-1 with TRBJ1-2; a possible D gene is TRBD1 (6 bases). There are 14 residues in the CDR3. Germline values: CDR1 SGHRS, CDR2 YFSETQ. Trimming removed 0 bases at V and 2 bases at J, with 8 bases between. The CDR3 DNA sequence: TGCGCCAGCAGCTTGGCGGGACAAAACTATGGCTACACCTTC. Its protein product is CASSLAGQNYGYTF. Full variable domain (remainder filled in from reference TRBV5-1 and TRBJ1-2): KAGVTQTPRYLIKTRGQQVTLSCSPISGHRSVSWYQQTPGQGLQFLFEYFSETQRNKGNFPGRFSGRQFSNSRSEMNVSTLELGDSALYLCASSLAGQNYGYTFGSGTRLTVV.

The chain recombines TRBV4-3 with TRBJ2-2; TRBD2 might be the D (6 bases). The CDR3 contains 18 residues. With 0 bases removed from V and 2 bases from J, the gap between germline ends came to 16 bases. Germline-derived CDR1 and CDR2 are LGHNA and YSLEER. For the CDR3, the DNA is TGCGCCAGCAGCCAAGATAACATGGCCGGGAGAAACACCGGGGAGCTGTTTTTT. Protein: CASSQDNMAGRNTGELFF.

This chain connects TRBV5-1 to TRBJ1-4; TRBD1 is a possible D gene (6 bases). The CDR3 contains 15 residues. The germline V and J ends were trimmed by 0 bases and 3 bases, with 9 bases remaining between them. Germline V gene lookup returns CDR1 SGHRS and CDR2 YFSETQ. The CDR3 coding sequence is TGCGCCAGCAGCTTGGTGTCAGGGGCTAATGAAAAACTGTTTTTT. It specifies CASSLVSGANEKLFF.